The 2 T cell receptor beta chains in this list originate from one sample, sequenced in a study of T cells in Graves' hyperthyroidism and ophthalmopathy. RNA transcripts were the template for amplifying TCR beta CDR3 regions. The study used the HTBI primer set for a first-round RT-PCR of the TCR CDR3. From the multiplex PCR reads, TCRdb called clonotypes with MiXCR, one entry per CDR3 protein. This repertoire shows roughly 99,000 distinct CDR3 sequences, approximately 15% found once; its top ten account for about 45%. The sequenced sample was blood. The receptor source for this set is a woman aged 45-65 years with Graves' hyperthyroidism.

Many counts were recorded for this clonotype. A read error may account for a junction end that differs from germline. The chain carries TRBV5-1 and TRBJ2-3; D is perhaps TRBD2 (6 bases). Looked up from germline, CDR1 is SGHRS and CDR2 is YFSETQ. The CDR3 contains 13 residues. The CDR3 DNA sequence: TGCGTCAGCAGCTTCGTGAGCGGGGATACGCAGTATTTT. Amino acids: CVSSFVSGDTQYF.

This clonotype occurred many times. The genes are TRBV10-3 and TRBJ2-7; D call uncertain. V was pared by 5 bases and J by 6 bases, with 11 bases between. Germline V CDR1 and CDR2: ENHRY, SYGVKD. The CDR3 totals 12 residues. The CDR3 loop reads CAISRVESEQYF. The DNA for the CDR3 is TGTGCCATCAGTAGGGTGGAGAGCGAGCAGTACTTC.